These 22 T cell receptor beta chains share one sample of origin, sequenced in a study of control samples from healthy donors and cancer patients (dated by TCRdb to 2018 to 2021). The library was obtained by the immunoSEQ multiplex PCR assay. TCRdb's version of the immuneACCESS table is confined to in-frame rearrangements and falls short of the full clone set. An unresolved V gene accounts for under half of the shortfall where checked; the remainder is of unknown origin. The sample table lists roughly 81,000 clones, around 84% of them with a count of one. Around a tenth of the sample comes from the top ten. The sequenced sample consisted of PBMCs. All receptors come from a man aged 55 to 70 with head and neck cancer.

The rearrangement links TRBV11-2 to TRBJ1-3; D not resolved. The CDR3 totals 14 residues. The germline V and J ends were trimmed by 4 bases and 0 bases, with 7 bases remaining between them. CDR1 is SGHAT and CDR2 is FQNNGV in the germline V gene. The CDR3 spells CASSSTISGNTIYF. As DNA, the CDR3 is TGTGCCAGCAGCTCCACGATCTCTGGAAACACCATATATTTT.

The chain carries TRBV19 and TRBJ2-6, with TRBD1 identical over 10 bases. V was clipped by 4 bases and J by 0 bases; unmatched bases: 6. The V gene's germline CDR1 is LNHDA and CDR2 SQIVND (reference sequence). The CDR3 is made up of 18 amino acids. CDR3: CASSRGQGIFSGANVLTF. The CDR3 DNA sequence: TGTGCCAGTAGTAGGGGACAGGGGATCTTCTCTGGGGCCAACGTCCTGACTTTC.

This rearrangement joins TRBV10-3 to TRBJ2-1, with TRBD2 matching 11 bases. Germline loops: CDR1 ENHRY, CDR2 SYGVKD. CDR3 length: 13 amino acids. Losses at the gene ends were 7 bases for V and 8 bases for J; bases not matched to a gene: 4. CDR3 coding DNA: TGTGCCATCAAACTAGCGGGAGATGATGAGCAGTTCTTC. Translating it yields CAIKLAGDDEQFF.

The rearrangement uses TRBV6-6 and TRBJ2-7; D remains unclear. Germline CDR1 MNHNY, CDR2 SVGAGI (reference sequence). CDR3 length equals 10 residues. V gave up 8 bases and J gave up 9 bases, with 11 bases separating them. DNA of the CDR3: TGTGCCAGCCATGGGGAACGGCAGTACTTC. It is translated as CASHGERQYF.

The chain couples TRBV4-2 to TRBJ2-5; D perhaps matches TRBD1 (5 bases). The CDR3 covers 13 residues. The V and J ends lost 0 bases and 5 bases respectively, with 7 bases between them. Germline V CDR1 and CDR2: LGHNA, YNFKEQ. CDR3 region: CASSQDYRETQYF. The CDR3 region has the DNA TGTGCCAGCAGCCAAGACTACAGGGAGACCCAGTACTTC.

The chain recombines TRBV11-2 with TRBJ2-1, with TRBD2 as a possible D gene (5 bases). The CDR3 has 13 amino acids. Germline V gives CDR1 SGHAT, CDR2 FQNNGV. V was clipped by 1 base and J by 6 bases, with 7 bases between them. CDR3 amino acids: CASSLARGNEQFF. The CDR3 coding sequence is TGTGCCAGCAGCTTAGCCCGGGGCAATGAGCAGTTCTTC.

For this clone: Other DNA variants within this sample encode the same CDR3. This chain links TRBV19 with TRBJ1-1; D is perhaps TRBD1 (5 bases). The CDR3 totals 13 residues. Deletions cut 4 bases from V and 5 bases from J, with 11 bases between. Germline V gene lookup returns CDR1 LNHDA and CDR2 SQIVND (reference sequence). CDR3: CASSTQGGTEAFF. CDR3 nucleotide sequence: TGTGCCAGTAGTACGCAGGGTGGGACTGAAGCTTTCTTT.

This clone has just one count. CDR3 nucleotides: TGTGCCAGCAGTCCTTATAGCGGGGAGGATGAGCAGTTCTTC. Encoded protein: CASSPYSGEDEQFF. The chain carries TRBV27 and TRBJ2-1; 8 bases are shared with TRBD2. CDR3 length: 14 amino acids. J was trimmed by 8 bases and V by 5 bases; bases with no gene match: 8. Germline values: CDR1 MNHEY, CDR2 SMNVEV (reference sequence).

The CDR3 DNA reads as TGTGCCAGCAGTGCTCCAGGACAGGGGGCGCTCATTGAAGCTTTCTTT. Protein: CASSAPGQGALIEAFF. The genes are TRBV28 and TRBJ1-1; 11 nucleotides agree with TRBD1. Germline CDR1 reads MDHEN; CDR2 reads SYDVKM. Unmatched junction bases numbered 12, after V lost 5 bases and J lost 7 bases. The CDR3 spans 16 residues.

The CDR3 is CASSWEGLSGANVLTF. In nucleotides, the CDR3 is TGTGCCAGCAGTTGGGAGGGGCTCTCTGGGGCCAACGTCCTGACTTTC. This chain links TRBV28 with TRBJ2-6; the match to TRBD2 covers 7 bases. V shed 4 bases, J shed 0 bases, and the junction held 3 bases outside the gene matches. Germline loops: CDR1 MDHEN, CDR2 SYDVKM. The CDR3 contains 16 residues.

This sequence joins TRBV7-9 and TRBJ2-1, with TRBD2 identical over 10 bases. After removal of 1 base from V and 2 bases from J, the junction contained 8 bases not matched to a gene. The CDR3 is 18 residues long. Germline V gene sequence: CDR1 SEHNR, CDR2 FQNEAQ (reference sequence). In DNA, the CDR3 is TGTGCCAGCAGCTTAGATCTAGCGGGGGAGAAAACCTACAATGAGCAGTTCTTC. Its translation: CASSLDLAGEKTYNEQFF.

In DNA, the CDR3 is TGTGCCAGTAGTATTTCGGTCGTCCCGGGCTCCTACGAGCAGTACTTC. It yields the protein CASSISVVPGSYEQYF. The chain joins TRBV19 to TRBJ2-7; unclear D gene. The CDR3 extends over 16 amino acids. Germline V CDR1 and CDR2: LNHDA, SQIVND (reference sequence). V gave up 3 bases and J gave up 0 bases, with 15 bases separating them.

This clone was picked up a small number of times. The chain joins TRBV5-4 to TRBJ2-3; TRBD1 aligns across 9 bases. CDR1 SGHNT and CDR2 YYREEE come from the germline V gene (reference sequence). V lost 5 bases, J lost 3 bases, and 4 bases stayed unmatched. The CDR3 covers 14 residues. CDR3 amino acids: CASRPGQGTDTQYF. As DNA, the CDR3 is TGTGCCAGCAGACCGGGACAGGGAACAGATACGCAGTATTTT.

The chain recombines TRBV7-8 with TRBJ2-7; 9 bases are shared with TRBD1. Losses at the gene ends were 1 base for V and 7 bases for J; bases not matched to a gene: 8. In germline, CDR1 is SGHVS, CDR2 FQNEAQ. This CDR3 contains 15 residues. The chain's CDR3 is CASSLGVGTGPEQYF. As DNA, the CDR3 is TGTGCCAGCAGCTTAGGGGTAGGGACAGGGCCTGAGCAGTACTTC.

CDR3 residues: CASVVGAYNEQFF. CDR3 in DNA: TGTGCCAGCGTGGTGGGGGCATACAATGAGCAGTTCTTC. The chain recombines TRBV7-9 with TRBJ2-1; D possibly corresponds to TRBD1 (6 bases). The CDR3 extends over 13 amino acids. Germline V gene lookup returns CDR1 SEHNR and CDR2 FQNEAQ (reference sequence). V lost 8 bases and J lost 4, with 12 bases in between. Drawing the rest from reference TRBV7-9 and TRBJ2-1, the complete variable domain is DTGVSQNPRHKITKRGQNVTFRCDPISEHNRLYWYRQTLGQGPEFLTYFQNEAQLEKSRLLSDRFSAERPKGSFSTLEIQRTEQGDSAMYLCASVVGAYNEQFFGPGTRLTVL.

This chain joins TRBV5-1 and TRBJ2-1, with 8 bases lining up with TRBD2. V trimming: 2 bases; J trimming: 7 bases; junction bases outside the gene matches: 8. CDR3 length equals 15 residues. Germline CDR1 and CDR2: SGHRS and YFSETQ. The chain's CDR3 is CASSLGAGVENEQFF. The CDR3 bases are TGCGCCAGCAGCTTAGGAGCGGGAGTTGAAAATGAGCAGTTCTTC. The whole variable domain, filled in from reference TRBV5-1 and TRBJ2-1, reads KAGVTQTPRYLIKTRGQQVTLSCSPISGHRSVSWYQQTPGQGLQFLFEYFSETQRNKGNFPGRFSGRQFSNSRSEMNVSTLELGDSALYLCASSLGAGVENEQFFGPGTRLTVL.

This clone was seen once. This chain connects TRBV5-4 to TRBJ1-6, with D maybe TRBD1 (5 bases). V gave up 0 bases and J gave up 3 bases, with 13 bases separating them. Germline V gives CDR1 SGHNT, CDR2 YYREEE (reference sequence). The CDR3 is 17 residues long. CDR3 amino acids: CASSLGRDPLYNSPLHF. CDR3 in DNA: TGTGCCAGCAGCTTGGGCAGGGACCCGCTCTATAATTCACCCCTCCACTTT.

The genes are TRBV9 and TRBJ2-2; 14 bases are a match to TRBD2. The CDR3 consists of 19 residues. Germline V gene lookup returns CDR1 SGDLS and CDR2 YYNGEE. The V gene end was trimmed by 2 bases and the J gene end by 4 bases; junction bases not matched to a gene: 10. The CDR3 sequence is CASSVRAGTSGGGTGELFF. The CDR3 nucleotides read TGTGCCAGCAGCGTTAGAGCTGGGACTAGCGGGGGCGGCACCGGGGAGCTGTTTTTT.

This clone was seen a single time. The chain recombines TRBV5-1 with TRBJ1-3; 8 nucleotides line up with TRBD1. V dropped 3 bases and J dropped 4; count of bases not matched to a gene: 3. Germline-derived CDR1 and CDR2 are SGHRS and YFSETQ. The CDR3 spans 14 residues. The DNA of the CDR3 is TGCGCCAGCAGCTCCAGGGGGCAGGGAAACACCATATATTTT. It translates to CASSSRGQGNTIYF.

The V gene is TRBV5-4, the J gene TRBJ2-7, with TRBD1 matching 11 bases. Trimming took 4 bases from V and 2 from J; bases not matched to a gene: 2. Germline V CDR1 and CDR2: SGHNT, YYREEE (reference sequence). This CDR3 is built from 14 residues. In DNA, the CDR3 is TGTGCCAGCAGCCTGGACAGGGGGCCCTACGAGCAGTACTTC. Its translation is CASSLDRGPYEQYF.

The CDR3 loop is CASSFADFDTQYF. DNA of the CDR3: TGTGCCAGCAGTTTCGCGGACTTTGATACGCAGTATTTT. This chain connects TRBV12-3 or TRBV12-4 to TRBJ2-3, with D possibly TRBD2 on 5 matching bases. This CDR3 comprises 13 residues. V was trimmed by 3 bases and J by 6 bases, leaving 10 bases between them.

The chain couples TRBV5-6 to TRBJ1-1; unclear D gene. Per the germline V gene, CDR1 is SGHDT and CDR2 is YYEEEE. The V end was cut by 0 bases, the J end by 3 bases, with 9 bases between. The CDR3 is made up of 14 amino acids. The CDR3 spells CASSLGGWDTEAFF. In DNA, the CDR3 is TGTGCCAGCAGCTTGGGAGGATGGGACACTGAAGCTTTCTTT.